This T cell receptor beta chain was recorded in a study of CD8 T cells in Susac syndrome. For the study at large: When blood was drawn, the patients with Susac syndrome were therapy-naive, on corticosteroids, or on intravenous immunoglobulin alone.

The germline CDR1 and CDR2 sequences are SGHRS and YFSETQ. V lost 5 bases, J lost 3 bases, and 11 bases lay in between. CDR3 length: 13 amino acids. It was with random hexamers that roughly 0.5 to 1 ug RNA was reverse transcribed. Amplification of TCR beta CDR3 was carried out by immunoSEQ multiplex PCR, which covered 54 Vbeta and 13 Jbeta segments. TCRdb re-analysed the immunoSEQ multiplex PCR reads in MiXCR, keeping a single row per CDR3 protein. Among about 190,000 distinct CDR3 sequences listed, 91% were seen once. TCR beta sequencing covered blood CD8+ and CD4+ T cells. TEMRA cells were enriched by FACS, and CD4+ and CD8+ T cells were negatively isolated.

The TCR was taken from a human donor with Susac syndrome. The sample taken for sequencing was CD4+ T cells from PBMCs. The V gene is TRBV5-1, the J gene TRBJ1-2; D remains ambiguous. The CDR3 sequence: CASRPQEYYGYTF. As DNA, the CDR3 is TGCGCCAGCAGGCCTCAGGAATACTATGGCTACACCTTC.